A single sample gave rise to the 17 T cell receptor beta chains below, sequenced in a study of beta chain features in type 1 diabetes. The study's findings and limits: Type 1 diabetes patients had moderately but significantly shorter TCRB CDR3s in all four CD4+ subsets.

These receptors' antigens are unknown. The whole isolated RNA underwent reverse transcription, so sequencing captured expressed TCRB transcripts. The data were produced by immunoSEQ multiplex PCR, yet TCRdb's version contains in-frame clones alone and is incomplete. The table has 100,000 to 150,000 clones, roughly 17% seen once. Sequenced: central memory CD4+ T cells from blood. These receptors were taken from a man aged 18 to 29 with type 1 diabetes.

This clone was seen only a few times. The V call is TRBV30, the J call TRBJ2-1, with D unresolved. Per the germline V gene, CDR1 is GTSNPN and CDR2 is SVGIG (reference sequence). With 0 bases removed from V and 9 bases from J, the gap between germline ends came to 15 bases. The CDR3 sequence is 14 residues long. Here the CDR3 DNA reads TGTGCCTGGAGTGTCCAAGCAAGGGTCACTGAGCAGTTCTTC. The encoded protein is CAWSVQARVTEQFF. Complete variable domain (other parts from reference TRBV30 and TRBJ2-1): SQTIHQWPATLVQPVGSPLSLECTVEGTSNPNLYWYRQAAGRGLQLLFYSVGIGQISSEVPQNLSASRPQDRQFILSSKKLLLSDSGFYLCAWSVQARVTEQFFGPGTRLTVL.

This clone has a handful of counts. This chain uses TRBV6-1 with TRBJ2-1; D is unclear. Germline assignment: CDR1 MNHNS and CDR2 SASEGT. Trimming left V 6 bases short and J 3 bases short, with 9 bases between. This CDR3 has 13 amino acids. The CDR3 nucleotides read TGTGCCAGCAGGAAAGTTCTCTACAATGAGCAGTTCTTC. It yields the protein CASRKVLYNEQFF.

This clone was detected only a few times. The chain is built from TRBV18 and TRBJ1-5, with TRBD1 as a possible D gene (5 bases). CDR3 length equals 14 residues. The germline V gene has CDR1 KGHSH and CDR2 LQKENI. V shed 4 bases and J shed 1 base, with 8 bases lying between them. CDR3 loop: CASSQGRSNQPQHF. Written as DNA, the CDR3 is TGTGCCAGCTCACAGGGGCGCAGCAATCAGCCCCAGCATTTT.

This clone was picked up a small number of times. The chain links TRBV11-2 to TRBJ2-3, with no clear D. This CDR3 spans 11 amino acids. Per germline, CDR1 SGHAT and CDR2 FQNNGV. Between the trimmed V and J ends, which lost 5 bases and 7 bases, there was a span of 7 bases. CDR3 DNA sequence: TGTGCCAGCAGCCCCTATAATACGCAGTATTTT. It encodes CASSPYNTQYF.

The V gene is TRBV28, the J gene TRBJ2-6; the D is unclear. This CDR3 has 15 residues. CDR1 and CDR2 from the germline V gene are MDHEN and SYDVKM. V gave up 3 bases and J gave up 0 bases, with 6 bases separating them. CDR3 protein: CASSLHNSGANVLTF. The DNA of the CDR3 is TGTGCCAGCAGTTTGCACAACTCTGGGGCCAACGTCCTGACTTTC.

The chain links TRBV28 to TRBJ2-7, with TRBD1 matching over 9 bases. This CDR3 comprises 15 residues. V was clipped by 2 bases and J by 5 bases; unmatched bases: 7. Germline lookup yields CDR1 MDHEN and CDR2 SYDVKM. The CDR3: CASSLAGQGIHEQYF. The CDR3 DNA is TGTGCCAGCAGTTTAGCGGGACAGGGTATCCACGAGCAGTACTTC. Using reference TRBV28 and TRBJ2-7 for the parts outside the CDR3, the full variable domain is DVKVTQSSRYLVKRTGEKVFLECVQDMDHENMFWYRQDPGLGLRLIYFSYDVKMKEKGDIPEGYSVSREKKERFSLILESASTNQTSMYLCASSLAGQGIHEQYFGPGTRLTVT.

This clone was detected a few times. As DNA, the CDR3 is TGTGCCTGGAGTAGGAGGGGGGGAGAGACCCAGTACTTC. This sequence encodes CAWSRRGGETQYF. This chain joins TRBV30 and TRBJ2-5; weak D call: TRBD2 (7 bases). Germline-derived CDR1 and CDR2 are GTSNPN and SVGIG (reference sequence). The CDR3 runs to 13 residues. Trimming removed 2 bases at V and 4 bases at J, with 11 bases between.

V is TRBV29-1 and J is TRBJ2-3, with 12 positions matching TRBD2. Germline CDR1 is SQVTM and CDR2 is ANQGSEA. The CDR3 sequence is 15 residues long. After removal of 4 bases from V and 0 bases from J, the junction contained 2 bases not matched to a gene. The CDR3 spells CSVALAGGSTDTQYF. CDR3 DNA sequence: TGCAGCGTTGCGCTAGCGGGGGGGAGCACAGATACGCAGTATTTT.

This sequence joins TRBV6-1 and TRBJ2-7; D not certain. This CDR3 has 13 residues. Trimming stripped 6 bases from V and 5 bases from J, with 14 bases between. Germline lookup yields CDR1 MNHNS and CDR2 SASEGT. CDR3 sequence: CASRRYEADEQYF. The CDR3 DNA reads TGTGCCAGCAGGAGATACGAGGCCGACGAGCAGTACTTC.

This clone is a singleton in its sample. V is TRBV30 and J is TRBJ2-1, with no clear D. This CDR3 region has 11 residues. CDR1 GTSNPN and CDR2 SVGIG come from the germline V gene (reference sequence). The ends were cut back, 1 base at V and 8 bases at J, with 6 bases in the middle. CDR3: CAWSALDEQFF. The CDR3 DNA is TGTGCCTGGAGTGCCCTTGATGAGCAGTTCTTC.

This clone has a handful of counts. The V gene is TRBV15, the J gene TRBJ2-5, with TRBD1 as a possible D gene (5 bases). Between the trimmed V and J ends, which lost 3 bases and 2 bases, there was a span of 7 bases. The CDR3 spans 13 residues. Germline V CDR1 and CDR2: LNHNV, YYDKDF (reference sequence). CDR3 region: CATSRQGQETQYF. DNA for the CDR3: TGTGCCACCAGCAGGCAGGGACAAGAGACCCAGTACTTC.

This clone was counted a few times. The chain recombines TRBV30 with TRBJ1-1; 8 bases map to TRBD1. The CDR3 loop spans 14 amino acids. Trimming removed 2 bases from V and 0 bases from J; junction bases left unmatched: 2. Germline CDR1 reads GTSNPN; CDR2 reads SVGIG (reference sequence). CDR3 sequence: CAWSMTGVNTEAFF. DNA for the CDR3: TGTGCCTGGAGTATGACAGGGGTGAACACTGAAGCTTTCTTT.

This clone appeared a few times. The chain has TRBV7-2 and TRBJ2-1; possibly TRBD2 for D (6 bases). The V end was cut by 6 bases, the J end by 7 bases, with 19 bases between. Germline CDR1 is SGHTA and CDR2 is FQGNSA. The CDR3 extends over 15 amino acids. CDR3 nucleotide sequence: TGTGCCAGCAGGCCAGCCGGGACTGTGTTAAATGAGCAGTTCTTC. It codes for CASRPAGTVLNEQFF.

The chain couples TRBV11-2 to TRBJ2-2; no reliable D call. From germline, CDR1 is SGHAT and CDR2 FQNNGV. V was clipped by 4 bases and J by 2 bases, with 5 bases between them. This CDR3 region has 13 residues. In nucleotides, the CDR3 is TGTGCCAGCAGCTCTCATAACACCGGGGAGCTGTTTTTT. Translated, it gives CASSSHNTGELFF.

CDR3 sequence: CASSPGSGDEQFF. CDR3 DNA: TGTGCCAGCTCCCCAGGCTCCGGGGATGAGCAGTTCTTC. The chain has TRBV18 and TRBJ2-1, with D possibly matching TRBD2 (5 bases). Germline assignment: CDR1 KGHSH and CDR2 LQKENI. The CDR3 contains 13 residues. V gave up 6 bases and J gave up 8 bases, with 14 bases separating them.

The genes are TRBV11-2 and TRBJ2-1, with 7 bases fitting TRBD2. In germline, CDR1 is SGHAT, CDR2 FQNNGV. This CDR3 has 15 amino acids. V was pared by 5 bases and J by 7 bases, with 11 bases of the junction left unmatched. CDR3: CASSPPGGGWNEQFF. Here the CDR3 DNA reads TGTGCCAGCAGCCCTCCTGGCGGGGGTTGGAATGAGCAGTTCTTC.

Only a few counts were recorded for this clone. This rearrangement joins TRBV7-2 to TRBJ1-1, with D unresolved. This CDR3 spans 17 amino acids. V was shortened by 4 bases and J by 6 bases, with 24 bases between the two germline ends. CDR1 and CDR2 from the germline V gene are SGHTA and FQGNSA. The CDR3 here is CASSSSMALSVSAEAFF. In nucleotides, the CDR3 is TGTGCCAGCAGCTCAAGTATGGCACTCTCGGTGAGCGCTGAAGCTTTCTTT.